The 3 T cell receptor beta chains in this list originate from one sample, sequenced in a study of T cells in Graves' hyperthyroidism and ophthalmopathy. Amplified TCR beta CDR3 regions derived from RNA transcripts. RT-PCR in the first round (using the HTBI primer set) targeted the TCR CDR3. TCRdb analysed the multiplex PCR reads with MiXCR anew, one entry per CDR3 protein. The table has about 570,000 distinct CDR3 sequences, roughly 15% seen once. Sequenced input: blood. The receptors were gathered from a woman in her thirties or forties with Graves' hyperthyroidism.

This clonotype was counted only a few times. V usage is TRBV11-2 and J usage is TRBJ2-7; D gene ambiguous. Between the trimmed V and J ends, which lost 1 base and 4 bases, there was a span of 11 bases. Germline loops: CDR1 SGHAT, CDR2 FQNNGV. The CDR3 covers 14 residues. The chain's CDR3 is CASSLGSFEYEQYF. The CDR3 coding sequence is TGTGCCAGCAGCTTAGGTTCTTTCGAGTACGAGCAGTACTTC.

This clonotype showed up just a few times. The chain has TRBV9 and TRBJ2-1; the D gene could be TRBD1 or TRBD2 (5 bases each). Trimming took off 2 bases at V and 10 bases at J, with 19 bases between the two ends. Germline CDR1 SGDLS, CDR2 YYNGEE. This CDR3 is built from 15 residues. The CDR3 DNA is TGTGCCAGCAGCGTCGCCTCCGGGACCCCAGGCGAGCAGTTCTTC. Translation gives CASSVASGTPGEQFF.

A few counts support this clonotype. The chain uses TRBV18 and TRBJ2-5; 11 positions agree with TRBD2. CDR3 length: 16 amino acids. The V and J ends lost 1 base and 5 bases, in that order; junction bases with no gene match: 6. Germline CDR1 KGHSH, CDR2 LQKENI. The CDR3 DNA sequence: TGTGCCAGCTCACCACTAGCGGGAGGGCACGAGGAGACCCAGTACTTC. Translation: CASSPLAGGHEETQYF.